This T cell receptor (beta chain) was found in a study of cytomegalovirus exposure and HLA in healthy donors (dated by TCRdb to 2016 to 2017). Looking at the study overall: An earlier analysis of several hundred of the donors reported 276 Gb of sequence data and around 110 million unique TCR beta sequences obtained from roughly 180 million T cells. An early release that covered approximately 600 HLA-typed donors contained approximately 300 gigabases of sequencing data and 65 million to 100 million unique TCR sequences. Of the 300 to 500 genotyped donors, less than 85% were placed in the genetic ancestry cluster associated with self-reported Caucasian donors. The study was designed to test whether signatures of past pathogen exposure could be identified by cataloging public T cell receptors. The T cell repertoires of several hundred subjects were profiled by immunosequencing and related to cytomegalovirus serostatus. Besides the first cohort of 666 subjects, a separate validation cohort made up of roughly 130 different subjects was used. To predict cytomegalovirus infection status, the study brought together high-throughput TCR immunosequencing, statistical association of individual TCRs with disease status, and machine learning. A later analysis re-analyzed previously published TCR beta repertoires from about 600 donors and added high-resolution HLA genotyping to study TCR occurrence patterns. Rather than using new phenotypic data, the later analysis identified candidate immune exposures from TCR beta sequences and from how often those sequences occurred across donors. An earlier analysis of several hundred of the donors used high-throughput TCR beta sequencing to judge whether each TCR beta V gene segment behaved as functional or pseudogenic. Donor age, sex, ethnicity and CMV serostatus were compiled together with the repertoire data. A later genetic analysis took genome-wide SNP genotypes for about 65% of the roughly 670 donors and used that subset as a discovery cohort. All discovery cohort repertoires had been generated on a single sequencing platform. Both class I and class II loci were covered by HLA typing, at four-digit resolution. The number of donors typed differed by locus, with roughly 620-640 for A, B, C, DRB1 and DQB1, about 500 for DQA1, nearly 610 for DPA1, and over 400 for DPB1. Because of strong linkage in the cohort, roughly five DR-DQ haplotypes were treated as single units for association and clustering. Among some 400 genotyped donors of the cohort, an average of around 250,000 unique TCR beta nucleotide sequences was sequenced per donor, of which about 19% were non-productive. The study at large found these results: The classifier was reported to diagnose cytomegalovirus status with high specificity and sensitivity in both the original and validation cohorts. An association between a missense DCLRE1C variant and V-gene and J-gene trimming of TCR beta chains was found in a later genetic analysis and replicated in an independent cohort. When HLA alleles, especially DR and DQ, strongly co-occurred, TCR associations were difficult to assign to individual alleles. In a later analysis, HLA-associated TCR beta chains showed more clonal expansion and lower generation probabilities than non-associated chains that were equally common. A further reported finding was that TCR beta sequences accurately predicted the HLA-A and HLA-B alleles for most subjects in the first cohort. Immune exposure information for the cohort was limited to CMV serostatus. In this cohort, only TCR beta chains were sequenced, and detectable features were limited by the absence of alpha or paired-chain data. Linkage disequilibrium might explain the correlated functional status among segregating V segments, but an unknown experimental factor could not be ruled out. Broadly in line with IMGT annotations, most TCR beta V segments showed up in productive rearrangements about 87% or about 30% of the time in an earlier analysis of some 590 of the donors. It was suggested by the authors that the approach could potentially be generalized to other disease states and immunological phenotypes. In a later genetic analysis, fewer N-insertions in productive TCRs were reported among donors in an Asian-associated ancestry cluster than the approximately 710-donor mean. A few of the identified cytomegalovirus-associated TCR beta chains were confirmed in vitro to be specific for cytomegalovirus antigens. Presence/absence analyses assumed roughly uniform sequencing depth across donors, an assumption that may not hold. A later analysis found that TCR association rates varied across HLA loci, with DRB1 alleles showing the most associated TCRs and HLA-C alleles the fewest. According to a later analysis, parvovirus B19, influenza, CMV and Epstein-Barr virus appeared linked to several top co-occurrence clusters. HLA typing was unavailable for some donors at each locus, so association tests used only the typed subset. While some public TCRs were present in many individuals, most TCR sequences turned up only very rarely across donors. A later analysis associated 16,951 TCR beta sequences with specific HLA alleles at a false discovery rate of 0.05. Because counts were too low, more than 15 rarely observed V segments, including chromosome 9 orphons, were excluded from the earlier analysis of 587 of the donors. Because the 87-base-pair reads could not distinguish some IMGT-functional V segments, including TRBV6-2 and TRBV6-3, those segments were excluded. The study gave a list of under 200 TCR beta chains associated with cytomegalovirus. A cluster of highly shared sequence variants was judged likely to be a technical artifact of the sequencing pipeline. According to a later analysis, most CMV-associated TCR beta chains appeared to be HLA-restricted, and the HLA associations seemed to be driven largely by CMV exposure.

Libraries were prepared through the immunoSEQ multiplex PCR assay. For the multiplex PCR, a mixture combining 60 forward primers for TCR Vbeta segments and 13 reverse primers for TCR Jbeta segments was used. The CDR3 region of rearranged TCR beta genes was amplified from genomic DNA by a multiplex PCR assay. On the Illumina HiSeq System, the amplified TCR beta libraries were sequenced as 87-base-pair reads. For the original study's pipeline: Across the roughly 700 repertoires, a later analysis counted tens of millions of unique TCR beta chains, some 11 million of which were shared by at least two donors. To remove PCR and sequencing errors, raw reads were error-corrected and collapsed into unique sequences using a nearest-neighbor algorithm that merged closely related sequences. V, D and J gene segments were assigned by aligning CDR3 sequences to IMGT reference sequences. Each retained sequence needed at least a six-nucleotide match to both a V gene segment and a J gene segment. Rearrangements were classified as productive when the CDR3 lacked stop codons and remained in frame with V and J, and all other rearrangements were classified as non-productive. CDR3 was defined by IMGT convention, running from the second conserved V-encoded cysteine to the conserved J-encoded phenylalanine. Sequences without an unambiguous match to a single V gene segment were excluded from the earlier analysis of about 640 of the donors. In an earlier analysis of approximately 590 of the donors, V segments were called functional above 56.7% productive rearrangements and were called segregating when the between-donor standard deviation exceeded 5%. A statistical classification framework was developed to diagnose cytomegalovirus status using the catalog of TCR beta chain sequences. V and J gene assignment, in a later analysis, came from comparing TCR nucleotide sequences with IMGT/GENE-DB human TR gene sequences. The TCRdist pipeline was used in a later analysis to assign CDR3 sequences and most-parsimonious VDJ recombination scenarios. In a later analysis, each TCR beta chain was defined by its CDR3 amino acid sequence together with its V-gene family, and reads lacking a unique V-gene family were excluded. To address suspected cross-contamination and a sequencing artifact, a later analysis removed 592 highly shared, low-generation-probability nucleotide sequences. A later analysis calculated a clonal expansion index for each public chain from normalized within-repertoire ranks of inferred template counts. In a later analysis, generation probabilities were computed with a VDJ recombination model fitted to out-of-frame rearrangements, and the resulting probabilities were checked against IGoR. A later analysis scored TCR-TCR, TCR-HLA and TCR-CMV co-occurrence with hypergeometric tests, applying a repertoire-size bias correction to TCR pairs. To estimate false discovery rates, a later analysis permuted the HLA or CMV assignments 20 times. In a later analysis, co-occurring TCRs were grouped with DBSCAN, and TCRdist sequence similarity was added when clustering was performed within HLA-allele-positive subsets. For co-occurrence clustering, repertoires with fewer than 30,000 or more than 120,000 public chains were excluded, along with about five repertoires with anomalous nucleotide sharing. TCRdb stores this immuneACCESS table with in-frame sequences only. Part of the clones is absent; in the studies checked, under half of the shortfall reflects unresolved V genes, and no reason is known for the rest. V and J calls and clone size are copied from that table; D and trimming were computed from the DNA. Recorded for this sample are 130,000 or so clones; around four fifths of them occurred a single time. The ten largest clones take up 4.5% to 5.5% of the sample.

The cohort was made up of 500 to 800 healthy bone marrow donors. Cohort members were all nominally healthy when sampled, although unrecorded immune exposures were likely present. The donor was CMV seronegative and belonged to the group of 380 or so seronegative cohort members. Each donor provided a peripheral blood sample, and peripheral blood mononuclear cells were used for TCR beta sequencing. Genomic DNA extraction from the blood cell samples was performed with the Qiagen DNeasy Blood Extraction Kit. As encoded in the germline V gene (reference sequence), CDR1 is SEHNR while CDR2 is FQNEAQ. There are 13 amino acids in the CDR3, from cysteine to phenylalanine inclusive. CDR3 DNA only is kept here, 39 bases in frame from base 1. V is shortened by 11 bases, J by 7 bases, and the region joining them spans 15 bases. In regard to this clone: What this receptor recognizes is not known. No much larger clone is present one base from it, and per-base qualities are unavailable.

The clonotype was recovered from a man aged 30 to 45 in good health and CMV-seronegative. The chain couples TRBV7-9 to TRBJ1-6, and TRBD1 may be the D gene, going by 5 matching bases. The sample was PBMCs. The DNA sequence is given as TGTGCCTACGAGCAGGGTCCCAATTCACCCCTCCACTTT. It encodes CAYEQGPNSPLHF.